This TCR beta chain was recovered during a study of cytomegalovirus exposure and HLA in healthy donors. In the study overall: Early released data had tens of millions of unique TCRs, all coming from HLA-typed donors.

At collection, donors were nominally healthy, but unrecorded immune exposures were probable. Vbeta (60) and Jbeta (13) primers were used in the PCR. TCRdb's copy holds only in-frame clones and misses some; the assay was immunoSEQ multiplex PCR. Of around 150,000 clones in the sample, 79% were seen once. V gave up 1 base and J gave up 1 base, with 10 bases separating them. The CDR3 consists of 15 residues. Germline-derived CDR1 and CDR2 are LGHNA and YNFKEQ. Sequencing was performed on PBMCs. The gene calls are TRBV4-2 and TRBJ1-1; D not resolved. The TCR originated in a male donor in good health and CMV-seronegative. The CDR3 reads CASSQVVQTNTEAFF. Here the CDR3 DNA reads TGTGCCAGCAGCCAAGTTGTACAGACGAACACTGAAGCTTTCTTT.